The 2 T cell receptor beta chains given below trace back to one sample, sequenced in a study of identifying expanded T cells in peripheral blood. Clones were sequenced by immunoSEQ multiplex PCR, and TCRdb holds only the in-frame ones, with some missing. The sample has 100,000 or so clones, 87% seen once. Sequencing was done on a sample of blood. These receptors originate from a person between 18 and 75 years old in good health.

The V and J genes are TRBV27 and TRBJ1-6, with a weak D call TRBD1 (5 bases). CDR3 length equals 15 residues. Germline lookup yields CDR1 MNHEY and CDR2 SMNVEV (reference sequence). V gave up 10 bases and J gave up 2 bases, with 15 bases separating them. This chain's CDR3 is CATQGSGAYNSPLHF. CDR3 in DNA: TGTGCCACTCAGGGCAGTGGGGCCTATAATTCACCCCTCCACTTT.

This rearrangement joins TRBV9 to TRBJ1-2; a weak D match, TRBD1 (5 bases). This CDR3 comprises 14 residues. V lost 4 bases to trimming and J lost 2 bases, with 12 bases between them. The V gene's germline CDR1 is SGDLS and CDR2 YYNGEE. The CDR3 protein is CASSPRQSNYGYTF. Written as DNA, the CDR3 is TGTGCCAGCAGCCCGCGACAGAGCAACTATGGCTACACCTTC. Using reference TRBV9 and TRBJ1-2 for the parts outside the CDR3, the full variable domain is DSGVTQTPKHLITATGQRVTLRCSPRSGDLSVYWYQQSLDQGLQFLIQYYNGEERAKGNILERFSAQQFPDLHSELNLSSLELGDSALYFCASSPRQSNYGYTFGSGTRLTVV.